Below are 28 T cell receptor beta chains sequenced from a single sample in a study of CD8 T cells in Susac syndrome. Random hexamers served to reverse transcribe about 0.5 to 1 ug RNA. TCRdb re-derived calls from the immunoSEQ multiplex PCR reads in MiXCR, one entry per CDR3 protein. The sample includes some 96,000 distinct CDR3 sequences, over 90% of them seen just once. Sequencing was done on a sample of CD4+ T cells from PBMCs. Receptor source: a human donor with Susac syndrome.

This chain joins TRBV12-3 or TRBV12-4 and TRBJ2-1; unclear D gene. CDR3 length equals 12 residues. Between the trimmed V and J ends, which lost 6 bases and 7 bases, there was a span of 10 bases. The CDR3 nucleotides are TGTGCCAGCAGCACGACTCGGAATGAGCAGTTCTTC. Amino acid sequence: CASSTTRNEQFF.

The gene calls are TRBV5-4 and TRBJ2-1, with D possibly matching TRBD1 (6 bases). The ends were cut back, 1 base at V and 7 bases at J, with 9 bases in the middle. This CDR3 is 13 amino acids long. From germline, CDR1 is SGHNT and CDR2 YYREEE (reference sequence). DNA of the CDR3: TGTGCCAGCAGCTTGCCCAGGGGTAATGAGCAGTTCTTC. This translates into CASSLPRGNEQFF. Based on the CDR3 plus reference TRBV5-4 and TRBJ2-1, the full variable domain is ETGVTQSPTHLIKTRGQQVTLRCSSQSGHNTVSWYQQALGQGPQFIFQYYREEENGRGNFPPRFSGLQFPNYSSELNVNALELDDSALYLCASSLPRGNEQFFGPGTRLTVL.

The chain recombines TRBV20-1 with TRBJ2-7; 7 bases match TRBD2. CDR3 length equals 15 residues. After removal of 4 bases from V and 0 bases from J, the junction contained 9 bases not matched to a gene. The germline V gene has CDR1 DFQATT and CDR2 SNEGSKA (reference sequence). The CDR3 DNA is TGCAGTGCTAAGCCTCGGGGGGACTTCTCCTACGAGCAGTACTTC. Its translation: CSAKPRGDFSYEQYF.

The CDR3 loop reads CSASAPVGQTNSPLHF. In DNA, the CDR3 is TGCAGTGCTAGCGCCCCGGTAGGCCAGACGAATTCACCCCTCCACTTT. V gene TRBV20-1 combines with J gene TRBJ1-6; D remains ambiguous. The length of the CDR3 is 16 residues. Germline CDR1 reads DFQATT; CDR2 reads SNEGSKA (reference sequence). Trimming cost V 3 bases and J 7 bases, with 19 bases left between them.

The chain carries TRBV5-1 and TRBJ1-5; D ambiguous. The V and J ends lost 2 bases and 4 bases respectively, with 13 bases between them. Germline V gene data show CDR1 as SGHRS and CDR2 as YFSETQ. This CDR3 is built from 15 residues. This CDR3 is CASSLGWQENQPQHF. The DNA of the CDR3 is TGCGCCAGCAGCTTAGGATGGCAAGAAAATCAGCCCCAGCATTTT.

V is TRBV30 and J is TRBJ1-6; 8 bases are a match to TRBD1. V dropped 3 bases and J dropped 7; count of bases not matched to a gene: 8. Germline lookup yields CDR1 GTSNPN and CDR2 SVGIG (reference sequence). The CDR3 is 15 amino acids. CDR3: CAWSQSGQGNSPLHF. Written as DNA, the CDR3 is TGTGCCTGGAGCCAATCCGGACAGGGAAATTCACCCCTCCACTTT.

The chain joins TRBV6-1 to TRBJ1-6; D is uncertain. The CDR3 is 16 residues long. Trimming cost V 7 bases and J 0 bases, with 13 bases left between them. Germline V CDR1 and CDR2: MNHNS, SASEGT. The CDR3 region is CASTQGGGSYNSPLHF. The CDR3 DNA sequence: TGTGCCAGCACTCAAGGTGGAGGCTCCTATAATTCACCCCTCCACTTT.

The chain couples TRBV6-2 or TRBV6-3 to TRBJ2-1; tentatively, D is TRBD1 (6 bases). Trimming took off 1 base at V and 8 bases at J, with 12 bases between the two ends. The CDR3 length is 14 residues. Germline V gene data show CDR1 as MNHEY and CDR2 as SVGEGT. In nucleotides, the CDR3 is TGTGCCAGCAGTTACTGGGCAGGGGCGGATGAGCAGTTCTTC. It encodes CASSYWAGADEQFF.

The chain has TRBV6-6 and TRBJ2-2, with D perhaps TRBD1 or TRBD2 (5 bases each). The CDR3 consists of 13 residues. The germline gives CDR1 MNHNY, CDR2 SVGAGI (reference sequence). The V and J ends lost 8 bases and 7 bases respectively, with 14 bases between them. The CDR3 protein is CASQGPLGGELFF. As DNA, the CDR3 is TGTGCCAGCCAGGGACCCCTCGGCGGGGAGCTGTTTTTT.

V gene TRBV3-1 combines with J gene TRBJ1-1, with TRBD1 matching 8 bases. The CDR3 totals 17 residues. After removal of 2 bases from V and 3 bases from J, the junction contained 11 bases not matched to a gene. Germline CDR1 and CDR2: LGHDT and YNNKEL (reference sequence). The CDR3 is CASSQLQGARIDTEAFF. The CDR3, as DNA: TGTGCCAGCAGCCAACTTCAGGGGGCTAGGATCGACACTGAAGCTTTCTTT.

V gene TRBV7-2 combines with J gene TRBJ2-6; tentatively, D is TRBD1 (6 bases). V was cut by 7 bases and J by 4 bases, with 14 bases left in between. The CDR3 is 15 residues long. The germline CDR1 and CDR2 sequences are SGHTA and FQGNSA. CDR3 amino acids: CASTIGGTGANVLTF. CDR3 DNA: TGTGCCAGCACCATTGGGGGCACCGGGGCCAACGTCCTGACTTTC.

This clonotype was detected only once. The chain couples TRBV30 to TRBJ2-5, with TRBD1 matching over 7 bases. V lost 4 bases to trimming and J lost 2 bases; unmatched junction nucleotides: 1. Per the germline V gene, CDR1 is GTSNPN and CDR2 is SVGIG (reference sequence). This CDR3 spans 12 amino acids. The chain's CDR3 is CAWKGQQETQYF. CDR3 sequence (DNA): TGTGCCTGGAAGGGACAGCAAGAGACCCAGTACTTC.

This chain connects TRBV18 to TRBJ2-7; possible D gene TRBD1, 6 bases. CDR1 is KGHSH and CDR2 is LQKENI in the germline V gene. The V end lost 3 bases, the J end lost 0 bases, and 15 bases lay between the germline ends. The CDR3 contains 16 residues. The CDR3 bases are TGTGCCAGCTCACCCCCGACAGGCCTGAGCTCCTACGAGCAGTACTTC. It yields the protein CASSPPTGLSSYEQYF.

The chain employs TRBV20-1 and TRBJ2-7, with a tentative D call TRBD2 (5 bases). Germline CDR1 is DFQATT and CDR2 is SNEGSKA (reference sequence). Trimming left V 0 bases short and J 2 bases short, with 11 bases between. This CDR3 spans 14 amino acids. The DNA of the CDR3 is TGCAGTGCTAGAGATCCCCGAGGGACCTACGAGCAGTACTTC. Protein product: CSARDPRGTYEQYF.

The chain joins TRBV5-6 to TRBJ2-2, with D tentatively TRBD2 (6 bases). The germline V gene has CDR1 SGHDT and CDR2 YYEEEE. This CDR3 is 14 amino acids long. Trimming took off 1 base at V and 6 bases at J, with 10 bases between the two ends. This chain's CDR3 is CASSLTGGAGELFF. Written as DNA, the CDR3 is TGTGCCAGCAGCTTGACAGGAGGGGCCGGGGAGCTGTTTTTT.

This chain links TRBV20-1 with TRBJ2-3; D remains ambiguous. Germline V lookup: CDR1 DFQATT, CDR2 SNEGSKA (reference sequence). This CDR3 spans 10 amino acids. The V end lost 2 bases, the J end lost 5 bases, and 2 bases lay between the germline ends. DNA of the CDR3: TGCAGTGCTAGAAAAGATACGCAGTATTTT. Encoded protein: CSARKDTQYF.

The rearrangement links TRBV15 to TRBJ2-5; D is perhaps TRBD2 (5 bases). The germline V and J ends were trimmed by 5 bases and 1 base, with 14 bases remaining between them. The CDR3 runs 15 residues. Germline V gene lookup returns CDR1 LNHNV and CDR2 YYDKDF (reference sequence). The CDR3 loop is CATSYDGEFQETQYF. CDR3 DNA sequence: TGTGCCACCAGCTACGACGGGGAGTTCCAAGAGACCCAGTACTTC.

V usage is TRBV28 and J usage is TRBJ1-5; D is undetermined. The germline V gene encodes CDR1 MDHEN and CDR2 SYDVKM. V lost 1 base to trimming and J lost 6 bases, with 13 bases between them. The CDR3 is 15 residues long. CDR3 protein: CASSLLGRNRQPQHF. CDR3 bases: TGTGCCAGCAGTTTATTAGGGAGGAATCGTCAGCCCCAGCATTTT.

The chain links TRBV27 to TRBJ2-3; D is ambiguous. V was clipped by 6 bases and J by 2 bases, with 15 bases between them. The germline V gene encodes CDR1 MNHEY and CDR2 SMNVEV (reference sequence). The CDR3 spans 15 residues. CDR3 loop: CASRPSGVLTDTQYF. The CDR3 region has the DNA TGTGCCAGCAGGCCCAGTGGGGTCCTCACAGATACGCAGTATTTT.

This clonotype was detected once. The chain joins TRBV5-6 to TRBJ2-5; no reliable D call. This CDR3 has 14 residues. The ends were cut back, 6 bases at V and 5 bases at J, with 17 bases in the middle. The germline CDR1 and CDR2 sequences are SGHDT and YYEEEE. Here the CDR3 reads CASTTRLRRETQYF. DNA for the CDR3: TGTGCCAGCACCACCAGACTCCGCAGGGAGACCCAGTACTTC.

CDR3 protein: CASGGSSYNSPLHF. Here the CDR3 DNA reads TGTGCCAGCGGAGGGAGCTCCTATAATTCACCCCTCCACTTT. V gene TRBV6-1 combines with J gene TRBJ1-6; D remains unclear. CDR3 size: 14 residues. CDR1 is MNHNS and CDR2 is SASEGT in the germline V gene. V lost 8 bases and J 0 bases, leaving 8 bases between the germline ends.

This chain uses TRBV7-6 with TRBJ2-1; 8 bases agree with TRBD2. Unmatched junction bases numbered 9, after V lost 5 bases and J lost 0 bases. Germline values: CDR1 SGHVS, CDR2 FNYEAQ. This CDR3 has 17 amino acids. The CDR3 here is CASSKWGLDSSYNEQFF. The DNA of the CDR3 is TGTGCCAGCAGCAAATGGGGACTAGACAGCTCCTACAATGAGCAGTTCTTC.

The CDR3 region is CASSRSGASSYNEQFF. CDR3 nucleotide sequence: TGTGCCAGCAGCCGTAGCGGGGCCAGCTCCTACAATGAGCAGTTCTTC. The chain recombines TRBV5-6 with TRBJ2-1, with 8 bases fitting TRBD2. V shed 4 bases and J 0 bases; nucleotides not matched to a gene: 6. Germline V gene sequence: CDR1 SGHDT, CDR2 YYEEEE. There are 16 residues in the CDR3.

The chain carries TRBV11-2 and TRBJ2-1; a weak D match, TRBD2 (5 bases). The CDR3 has 12 residues. CDR1 SGHAT and CDR2 FQNNGV come from the germline V gene. V lost 2 bases and J 7 bases, leaving 6 bases between the germline ends. The DNA for the CDR3 is TGTGCCAGCAGCTTACCGGGAAATGAGCAGTTCTTC. Its protein product is CASSLPGNEQFF.

This chain joins TRBV28 and TRBJ1-1, with D hard to call. CDR1 is MDHEN and CDR2 is SYDVKM in the germline V gene. The CDR3 contains 12 residues. The ends were cut back, 2 bases at V and 10 bases at J, with 11 bases in the middle. This CDR3 reads CASSLGLPGAFF. In DNA, the CDR3 is TGTGCCAGCAGTTTAGGCCTGCCAGGAGCTTTCTTT. The full variable domain, in which reference TRBV28 and TRBJ1-1 provide the parts outside the CDR3, is DVKVTQSSRYLVKRTGEKVFLECVQDMDHENMFWYRQDPGLGLRLIYFSYDVKMKEKGDIPEGYSVSREKKERFSLILESASTNQTSMYLCASSLGLPGAFFGQGTRLTVV.

The rearrangement uses TRBV18 and TRBJ1-5; D gene ambiguous. CDR1 is KGHSH and CDR2 is LQKENI in the germline V gene. The CDR3 has 14 amino acids. V lost 6 bases and J lost 11, with 20 bases in between. The CDR3 region is CASSPYVGPSTQHF. The CDR3 DNA reads TGTGCCAGCTCCCCCTACGTAGGTCCTAGTACCCAGCATTTT.

This clonotype was counted once. This sequence joins TRBV30 and TRBJ1-4; 7 bases fit TRBD1. The CDR3 runs 16 residues. V gave up 3 bases and J gave up 4 bases; unmatched junction bases: 11. Germline values: CDR1 GTSNPN, CDR2 SVGIG (reference sequence). DNA for the CDR3: TGTGCCTGGAGCGATCTCCGGGACAGCCGTAATGAAAAACTGTTTTTT. Its protein product is CAWSDLRDSRNEKLFF.

This sequence joins TRBV20-1 and TRBJ1-2, with TRBD1 as a possible D gene (5 bases). The length of the CDR3 is 14 residues. From germline, CDR1 is DFQATT and CDR2 SNEGSKA (reference sequence). Trimming took 6 bases from V and 5 from J, leaving 19 bases between them. This CDR3 reads CSASPGQGTYGYTF. CDR3 bases: TGCAGTGCCAGCCCTGGGCAGGGAACATATGGCTACACCTTC.